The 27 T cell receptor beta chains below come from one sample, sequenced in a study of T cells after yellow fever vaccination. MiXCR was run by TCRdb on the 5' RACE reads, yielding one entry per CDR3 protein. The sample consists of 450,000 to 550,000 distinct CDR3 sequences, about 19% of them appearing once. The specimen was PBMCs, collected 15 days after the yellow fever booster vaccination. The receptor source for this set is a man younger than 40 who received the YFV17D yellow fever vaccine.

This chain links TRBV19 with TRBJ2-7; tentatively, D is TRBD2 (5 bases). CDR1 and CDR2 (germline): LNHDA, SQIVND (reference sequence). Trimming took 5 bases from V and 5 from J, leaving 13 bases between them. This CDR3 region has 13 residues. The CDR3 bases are TGTGCCAGTAGTCGGCAGAGGGCCGACGAGCAGTACTTC. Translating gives CASSRQRADEQYF.

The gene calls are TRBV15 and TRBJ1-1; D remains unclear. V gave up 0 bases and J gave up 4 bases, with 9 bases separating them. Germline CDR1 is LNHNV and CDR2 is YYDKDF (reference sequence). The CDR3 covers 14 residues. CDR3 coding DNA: TGTGCCACCAGCAGAGATATCAGGACCACTGAAGCTTTCTTT. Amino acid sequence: CATSRDIRTTEAFF.

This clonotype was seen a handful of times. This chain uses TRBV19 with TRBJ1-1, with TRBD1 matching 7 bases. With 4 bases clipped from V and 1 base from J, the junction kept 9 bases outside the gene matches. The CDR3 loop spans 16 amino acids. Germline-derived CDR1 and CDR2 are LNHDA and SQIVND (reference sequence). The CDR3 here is CASSSLLTGRNTEAFF. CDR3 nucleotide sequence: TGTGCCAGTAGTAGTCTCCTGACAGGGAGGAACACTGAAGCTTTCTTT.

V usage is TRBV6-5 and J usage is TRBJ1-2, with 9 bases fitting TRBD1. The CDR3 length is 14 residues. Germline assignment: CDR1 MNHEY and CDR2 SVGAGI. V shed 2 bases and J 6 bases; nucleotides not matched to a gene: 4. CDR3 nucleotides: TGTGCCAGCAGTTACGGGACAGGGCGGGATGGCTACACCTTC. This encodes CASSYGTGRDGYTF.

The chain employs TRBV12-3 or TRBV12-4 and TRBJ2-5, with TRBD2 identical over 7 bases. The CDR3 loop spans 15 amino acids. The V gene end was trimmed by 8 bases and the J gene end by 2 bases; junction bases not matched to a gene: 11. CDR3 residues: CASRFSAGAQETQYF. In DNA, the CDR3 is TGTGCCAGCCGCTTTAGTGCGGGAGCTCAAGAGACCCAGTACTTC.

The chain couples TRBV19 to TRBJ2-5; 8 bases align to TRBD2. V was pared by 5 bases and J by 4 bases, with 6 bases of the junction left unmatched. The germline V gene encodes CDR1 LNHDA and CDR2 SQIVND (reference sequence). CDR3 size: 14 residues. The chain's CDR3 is CASSFGTRAETQYF. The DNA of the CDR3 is TGTGCCAGTAGTTTTGGGACTAGAGCAGAGACCCAGTACTTC.

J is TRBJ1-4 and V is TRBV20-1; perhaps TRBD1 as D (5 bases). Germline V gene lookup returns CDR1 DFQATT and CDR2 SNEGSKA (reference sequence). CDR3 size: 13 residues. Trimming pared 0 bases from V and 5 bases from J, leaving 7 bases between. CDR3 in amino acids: CSAREGRNEKLFF. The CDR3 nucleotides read TGCAGTGCTAGAGAGGGGCGAAATGAAAAACTGTTTTTT.

CDR3: CSGRRSSYNEQFF. CDR3 nucleotides: TGCAGTGGGCGGAGGAGCTCCTACAATGAGCAGTTCTTC. The rearrangement uses TRBV20-1 and TRBJ2-1, with D possibly matching TRBD2 (5 bases). V lost 7 bases and J lost 0, with 10 bases in between. This CDR3 region has 13 residues. Per the germline V gene, CDR1 is DFQATT and CDR2 is SNEGSKA (reference sequence).

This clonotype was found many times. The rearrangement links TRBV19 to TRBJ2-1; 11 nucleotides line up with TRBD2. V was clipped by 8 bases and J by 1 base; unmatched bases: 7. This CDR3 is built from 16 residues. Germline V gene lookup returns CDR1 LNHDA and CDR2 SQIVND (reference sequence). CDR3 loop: CASSPGLAVSYNEQFF. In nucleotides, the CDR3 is TGTGCCAGTTCACCGGGACTAGCGGTTTCCTACAATGAGCAGTTCTTC.

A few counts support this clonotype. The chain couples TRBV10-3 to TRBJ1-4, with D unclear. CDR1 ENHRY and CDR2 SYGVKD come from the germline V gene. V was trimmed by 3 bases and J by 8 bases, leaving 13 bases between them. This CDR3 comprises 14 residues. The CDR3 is CAISDRRFEEKLFF. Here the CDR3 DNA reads TGTGCCATCAGTGACCGCCGTTTTGAGGAAAAACTGTTTTTT.

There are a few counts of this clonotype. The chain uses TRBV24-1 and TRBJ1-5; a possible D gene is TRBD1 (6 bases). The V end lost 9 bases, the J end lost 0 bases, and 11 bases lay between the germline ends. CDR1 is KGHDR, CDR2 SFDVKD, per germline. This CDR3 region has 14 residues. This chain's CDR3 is CATGDTYSNQPQHF. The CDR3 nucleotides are TGTGCCACCGGGGACACTTATAGCAATCAGCCCCAGCATTTT.

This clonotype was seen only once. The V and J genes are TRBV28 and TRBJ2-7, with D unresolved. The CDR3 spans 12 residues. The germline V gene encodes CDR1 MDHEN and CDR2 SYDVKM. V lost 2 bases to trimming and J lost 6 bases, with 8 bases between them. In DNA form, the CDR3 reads TGTGCCAGCAGTTTAACCCGGCTCGAGCAGTACTTC. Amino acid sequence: CASSLTRLEQYF.

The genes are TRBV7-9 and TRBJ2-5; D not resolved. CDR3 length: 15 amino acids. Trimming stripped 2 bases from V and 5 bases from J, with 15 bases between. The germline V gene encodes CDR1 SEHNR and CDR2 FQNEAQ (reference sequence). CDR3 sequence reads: CASSLKGSGRETQYF. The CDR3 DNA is TGTGCCAGCAGCTTAAAGGGCAGTGGACGGGAGACCCAGTACTTC.

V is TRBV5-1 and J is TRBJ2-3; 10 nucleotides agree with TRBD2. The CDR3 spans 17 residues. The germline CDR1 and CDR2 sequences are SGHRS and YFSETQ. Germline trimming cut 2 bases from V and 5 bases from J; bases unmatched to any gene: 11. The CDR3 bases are TGCGCCAGCAGCTTTGGACTAGCGGTTCTCGAGGGAGATACGCAGTATTTT. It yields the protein CASSFGLAVLEGDTQYF.

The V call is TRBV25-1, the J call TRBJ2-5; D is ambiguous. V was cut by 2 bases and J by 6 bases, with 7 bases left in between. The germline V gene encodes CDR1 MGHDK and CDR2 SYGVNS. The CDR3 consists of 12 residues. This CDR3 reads CASSETGKTQYF. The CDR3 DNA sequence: TGTGCCAGCAGTGAAACTGGGAAGACCCAGTACTTC. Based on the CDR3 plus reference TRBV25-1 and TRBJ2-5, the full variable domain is EADIYQTPRYLVIGTGKKITLECSQTMGHDKMYWYQQDPGMELHLIHYSYGVNSTEKGDLSSESTVSRIRTEHFPLTLESARPSHTSQYLCASSETGKTQYFGPGTRLLVL.

The CDR3 DNA follows: TGTGCCAGCAGTTATATCCCAACCGGGACAGGGGGAATCGGGGAGCTGTTTTTT. Translated: CASSYIPTGTGGIGELFF. V gene TRBV6-5 combines with J gene TRBJ2-2, with 11 bases aligning to TRBD1. Trimming took 3 bases from V and 7 from J; bases not matched to a gene: 13. Germline loops: CDR1 MNHEY, CDR2 SVGAGI. The CDR3 runs 18 residues.

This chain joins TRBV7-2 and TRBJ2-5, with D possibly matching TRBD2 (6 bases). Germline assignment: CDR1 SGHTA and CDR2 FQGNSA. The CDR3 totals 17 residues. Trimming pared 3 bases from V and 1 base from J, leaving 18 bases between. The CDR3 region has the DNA TGTGCCAGCAGCTTTGGAGGTTTCGGGAGCAGCCAAGAGACCCAGTACTTC. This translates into CASSFGGFGSSQETQYF.

CDR3 loop: CASRGTSYTEAFF. The CDR3 DNA sequence: TGTGCCAGCAGGGGGACTTCCTACACTGAAGCTTTCTTT. The chain is built from TRBV12-3 or TRBV12-4 and TRBJ1-1; a weak D match, TRBD1 (5 bases). V lost 6 bases to trimming and J lost 3 bases, with 11 bases between them. The CDR3 is 13 residues long.

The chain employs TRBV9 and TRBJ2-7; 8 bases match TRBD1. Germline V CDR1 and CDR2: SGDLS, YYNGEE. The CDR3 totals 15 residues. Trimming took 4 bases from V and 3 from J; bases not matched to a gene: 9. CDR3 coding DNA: TGTGCCAGCAGCCCCCAGGGACAGGCCCTCTACGAGCAGTACTTC. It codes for CASSPQGQALYEQYF.

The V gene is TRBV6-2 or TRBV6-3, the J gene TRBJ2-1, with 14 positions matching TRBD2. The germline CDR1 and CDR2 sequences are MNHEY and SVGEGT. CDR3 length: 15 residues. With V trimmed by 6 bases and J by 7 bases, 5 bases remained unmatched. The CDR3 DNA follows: TGTGCCAGCAGGGGACTAGCGGGAGTCGGGAATGAGCAGTTCTTC. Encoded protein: CASRGLAGVGNEQFF.

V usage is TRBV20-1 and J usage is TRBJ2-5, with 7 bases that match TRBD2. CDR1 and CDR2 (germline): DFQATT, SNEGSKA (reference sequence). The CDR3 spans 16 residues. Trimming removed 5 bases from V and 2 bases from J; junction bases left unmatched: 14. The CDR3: CSAPWSGIAFQETQYF. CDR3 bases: TGCAGTGCTCCGTGGAGCGGGATAGCGTTTCAAGAGACCCAGTACTTC.

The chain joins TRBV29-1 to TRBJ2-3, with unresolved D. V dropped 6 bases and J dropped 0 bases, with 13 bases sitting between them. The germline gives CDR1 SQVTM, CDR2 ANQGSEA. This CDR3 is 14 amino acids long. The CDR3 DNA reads TGCAGCGTCGCCTCTAGATCTAGCACAGATACGCAGTATTTT. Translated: CSVASRSSTDTQYF.

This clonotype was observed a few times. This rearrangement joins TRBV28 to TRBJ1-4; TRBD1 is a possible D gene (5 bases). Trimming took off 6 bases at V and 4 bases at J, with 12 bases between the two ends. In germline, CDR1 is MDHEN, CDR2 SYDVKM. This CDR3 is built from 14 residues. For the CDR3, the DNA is TGTGCCAGCAGACGCGACAGTTATAATGAAAAACTGTTTTTT. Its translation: CASRRDSYNEKLFF.

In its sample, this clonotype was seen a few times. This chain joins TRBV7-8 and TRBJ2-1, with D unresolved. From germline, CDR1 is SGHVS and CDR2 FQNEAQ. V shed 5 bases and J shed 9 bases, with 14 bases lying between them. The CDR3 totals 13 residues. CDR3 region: CASSPLGRVEQFF. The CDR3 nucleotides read TGTGCCAGCAGCCCCCTGGGAAGGGTTGAGCAGTTCTTC.

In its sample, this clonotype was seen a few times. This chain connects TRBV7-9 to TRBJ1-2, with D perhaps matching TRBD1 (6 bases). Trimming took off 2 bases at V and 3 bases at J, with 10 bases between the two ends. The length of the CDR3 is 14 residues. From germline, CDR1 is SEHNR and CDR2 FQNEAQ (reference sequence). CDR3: CASSLRTDDYGYTF. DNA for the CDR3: TGTGCCAGCAGCTTACGGACAGACGACTATGGCTACACCTTC.

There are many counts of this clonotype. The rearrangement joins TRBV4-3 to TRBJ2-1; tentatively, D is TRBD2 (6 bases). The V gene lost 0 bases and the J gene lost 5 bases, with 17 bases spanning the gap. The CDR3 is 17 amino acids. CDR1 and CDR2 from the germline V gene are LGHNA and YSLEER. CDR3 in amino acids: CASSQDGAGTPNNEQFF. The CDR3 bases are TGCGCCAGCAGCCAAGATGGCGCGGGGACTCCAAACAATGAGCAGTTCTTC.

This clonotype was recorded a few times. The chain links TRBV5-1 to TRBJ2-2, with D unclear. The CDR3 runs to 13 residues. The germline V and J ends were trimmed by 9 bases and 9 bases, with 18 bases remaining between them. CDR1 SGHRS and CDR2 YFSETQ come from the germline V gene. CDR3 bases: TGCGCCACAGCAGTTGGTTCCTCCCGGGAGCTGTTTTTT. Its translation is CATAVGSSRELFF.